The sequence of this T cell receptor beta chain was determined in a study of control samples from healthy donors and cancer patients. The data were produced by immunoSEQ multiplex PCR, yet TCRdb's version contains in-frame clones alone and is incomplete. Of 150,000 to 160,000 clones listed, about 94% were seen once; the top ten hold 5% to 6.5%. The CDR3 runs 13 residues. V was pared by 0 bases and J by 6 bases, with 9 bases between. The germline gives CDR1 SGHRS, CDR2 YFSETQ. The sample was blood. This receptor was taken from a middle-aged man in good health. The gene calls are TRBV5-1 and TRBJ1-1; D is unclear. The CDR3 sequence is CASSLAMGSEAFF. As DNA, the CDR3 is TGCGCCAGCAGCTTGGCCATGGGGTCTGAAGCTTTCTTT.